Below are 7 T cell receptor beta chains sequenced from a single sample in a study of response to subunit inactivated influenza vaccine. TCRdb fed the RT-PCR reads into MiXCR, producing one record per CDR3 protein. The repertoire includes 650,000 to 800,000 distinct CDR3 sequences, around 20% of them detected once, and roughly a tenth sits in the top ten. The sample in question was PBMCs from blood, obtained 4 to 6 days after vaccination. The receptor set was obtained from a man between 45 and 60 years old who received an inactivated influenza vaccine.

This clonotype has more than one count but fewer than ten. This chain joins TRBV11-2 and TRBJ1-4; the match to TRBD1 covers 7 bases. The CDR3 is 15 amino acids. Losses at the gene ends were 5 bases for V and 3 bases for J; bases not matched to a gene: 6. CDR1 and CDR2 from the germline V gene are SGHAT and FQNNGV. The CDR3 DNA sequence: TGTGCCAGCAGCAAGACAGGGAAGCCTAATGAAAAACTGTTTTTT. Its translation: CASSKTGKPNEKLFF.

This clonotype was observed a few times. The chain combines TRBV20-1 with TRBJ2-7; 10 bases align to TRBD2. The J segment lost 3 bases and the V segment lost 4 bases, leaving 6 bases of the junction unmatched. Germline loops: CDR1 DFQATT, CDR2 SNEGSKA (reference sequence). The CDR3 runs 14 residues. CDR3 coding DNA: TGCAGTGCTAAGTGGACTAGCGGAGTCTACGAGCAGTACTTC. This codes for CSAKWTSGVYEQYF.

This clonotype was counted a few times. The gene calls are TRBV5-1 and TRBJ2-7; D remains ambiguous. Germline CDR1 is SGHRS and CDR2 is YFSETQ. V lost 1 base, J lost 3 bases, and 8 bases lay in between. The CDR3 sequence is 13 residues long. The CDR3 sequence: CASSLWTDYEQYF. CDR3 bases: TGCGCCAGCAGCTTGTGGACGGACTACGAGCAGTACTTC.

The chain recombines TRBV10-1 with TRBJ2-3; 9 nucleotides agree with TRBD2. The trim removed 4 bases at V and 1 base at J, leaving 6 bases unmatched. Germline CDR1 reads WNHNN; CDR2 reads SYGVQD (reference sequence). CDR3 length: 16 residues. CDR3 amino acids: CASSAGSGGRTDTQYF. The DNA for the CDR3 is TGCGCCAGCAGTGCCGGTAGCGGGGGACGCACAGATACGCAGTATTTT.

This clonotype was counted a few times. The chain carries TRBV20-1 and TRBJ2-2; a weak D match, TRBD2 (6 bases). Germline CDR1 reads DFQATT; CDR2 reads SNEGSKA (reference sequence). CDR3 length: 13 amino acids. Trimming left V 1 base short and J 7 bases short, with 10 bases between. Written as DNA, the CDR3 is TGCAGTGCTAGAGCTCGGGGGATCGGGGAGCTGTTTTTT. It yields the protein CSARARGIGELFF.

This clonotype was observed at least ten times. V and J are TRBV20-1 and TRBJ2-5; 9 bases are shared with TRBD2. This CDR3 contains 14 residues. V gave up 3 bases and J gave up 8 bases; unmatched junction bases: 10. Germline loops: CDR1 DFQATT, CDR2 SNEGSKA (reference sequence). Written as DNA, the CDR3 is TGCAGTGCTAGGTTACGGCGGGAGGGTCAAACCCAGTACTTC. Its translation: CSARLRREGQTQYF.

This chain joins TRBV27 and TRBJ2-1; 13 bases are shared with TRBD2. Germline CDR1 reads MNHEY; CDR2 reads SMNVEV (reference sequence). With 1 base clipped from V and 1 base from J, the junction kept 16 bases outside the gene matches. The CDR3 contains 22 residues. CDR3 protein: CASSLWGTPGLAGLRSYNEQFF. The CDR3 coding sequence is TGTGCCAGCAGTTTATGGGGGACGCCGGGACTAGCGGGACTCCGGTCCTACAATGAGCAGTTCTTC.